A selection of T cell receptor beta chains follows, all from one sample in a study of blood T cells in healthy people across ages. A single record per CDR3 protein comes from TCRdb applying MiXCR to the 5' RACE reads. Found here are roughly 1.5 million distinct CDR3 sequences, roughly 43% of them singletons; the top ten hold approximately 4.1%. Input material: blood. All receptors derive from a woman younger than 30 in good health. CDR3s leave out the opening cysteine and the closing phenylalanine or tryptophan. Not all rows give a size; the values are once, few, many and, for expanded clones, a class.

cdr3_length,j_call,v_call,clone_size,cdr3_aa
14,TRBJ1-2,TRBV5-1,.,ASRPLGQAANYGYT
12,TRBJ2-7,TRBV7-9,once,ASSPRVSNYEQY
12,TRBJ2-1,TRBV29-1,.,SVEGRLDKDEQF
11,TRBJ2-7,TRBV27,.,ARSLYGAYEQY
14,TRBJ1-2,TRBV6-2/TRBV6-3,.,ANSALDRVNNYGYT
12,TRBJ2-1,TRBV20-1,.,SALGDRGFNEQF
13,TRBJ2-2,TRBV5-1,once,ASSPLAANTGELF
15,TRBJ2-1,TRBV19,.,ASSIRGQGQRDNEQF
12,TRBJ2-7,TRBV6-1,.,ASSVSGTLYEQY
13,TRBJ1-2,TRBV25-1,.,ASSELIGQGEGYT
12,.,TRBV6-4,.,ASSDPRREETQY
14,TRBJ1-4,TRBV25-1,.,ASSARIRLTNEKLF
13,TRBJ2-1,TRBV27,few,ASSFQPTSRNEQF
11,TRBJ2-1,TRBV29-1,.,SVGGARYNEQF
12,TRBJ2-7,TRBV7-2,.,ASSRTRDTYEQY
13,TRBJ1-1,TRBV21-1,.,ASSKRRSENTEAF
10,.,TRBV7-9,few,ASTGGIHEQY
11,TRBJ2-1,TRBV7-9,once,ASTGQGGNEQF
12,TRBJ2-7,TRBV5-1,.,ASSISSRGYEQY
13,TRBJ2-5,TRBV27,few,ASSRILARPETQY
10,TRBJ1-4,TRBV20-1,.,SARDNGLRLF
12,TRBJ2-7,TRBV27,.,ASSTGTARYEQY
13,TRBJ1-5,TRBV7-2,few,ASSISGGNNQPQH
13,TRBJ2-7,TRBV20-1,few,SARAAGVIDYEQY
12,TRBJ2-5,TRBV4-3,.,ASSQERGMETQY
11,TRBJ1-2,TRBV6-2/TRBV6-3,.,ASSYPVGYGYT
11,TRBJ2-1,TRBV7-2,few,ASSSTSAREQF